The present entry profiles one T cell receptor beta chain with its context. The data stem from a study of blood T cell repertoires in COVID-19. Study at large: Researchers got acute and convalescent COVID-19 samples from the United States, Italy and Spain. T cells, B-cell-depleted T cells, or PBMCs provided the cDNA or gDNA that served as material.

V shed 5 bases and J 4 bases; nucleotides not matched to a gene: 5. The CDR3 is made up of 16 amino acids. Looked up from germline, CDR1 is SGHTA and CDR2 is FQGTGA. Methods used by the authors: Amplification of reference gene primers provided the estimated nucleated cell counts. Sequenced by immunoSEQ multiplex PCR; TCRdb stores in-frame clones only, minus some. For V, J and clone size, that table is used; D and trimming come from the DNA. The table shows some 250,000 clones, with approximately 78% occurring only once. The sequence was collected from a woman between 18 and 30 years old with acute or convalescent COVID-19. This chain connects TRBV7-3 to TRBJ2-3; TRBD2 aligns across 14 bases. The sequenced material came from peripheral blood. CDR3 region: CASSPRLAGGPDTQYF. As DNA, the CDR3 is TGTGCCAGCAGCCCACGACTAGCGGGAGGGCCAGATACGCAGTATTTT.